These 8 T cell receptor beta chains were all obtained from the same sample, sequenced in a study of tumor and adjacent non-tumor tissue in lung cancer. TCRbeta libraries were built with three rounds of nested PCR, modified from ARM-PCR. TCRdb passed the multiplex PCR reads through MiXCR, listing each CDR3 protein once. The table has about 200,000 distinct CDR3 sequences, 60% to 75% seen once. The template was RNA from unsorted bulk tissue. Sample: lung tumor tissue. These receptors all come from a man between 60 and 75 years old with non-small cell lung cancer.

The chain links TRBV11-1 to TRBJ2-1; 7 positions agree with TRBD1. In germline, CDR1 is SGHAT, CDR2 FQDESV (reference sequence). The ends lost 10 bases at V and 1 base at J; junction bases unmatched: 4. The CDR3 is 13 residues long. The chain's CDR3 is CATPDRSYNEQFF. CDR3 bases: TGTGCCACCCCGGACAGGTCCTACAATGAGCAGTTCTTC.

Regarding this clonotype: At one end, the junction sequence differs from germline, possibly due to a read error. V gene TRBV12-3 or TRBV12-4 combines with J gene TRBJ1-4, with D unclear. This CDR3 is 14 amino acids long. The CDR3 protein is CASCLSKEPEKLFF. CDR3 sequence (DNA): TGTGCCAGCTGTTTATCGAAAGAGCCGGAAAAACTGTTTTTT.

On this clonotype itself: The junction differs from germline at one of its ends, possibly a read error. The rearrangement uses TRBV5-1 and TRBJ2-5, with 12 bases identical to TRBD1. CDR3 length: 16 residues. Germline CDR1 SGHRS, CDR2 YFSETQ. The CDR3 DNA follows: TGCGCCAGCAGCTTGGCCGGGACAGGGGGCTTGGAGACCCAATACTTC. As protein: CASSLAGTGGLETQYF.

This clonotype appeared once. This may come from a read error, since a much larger clone is one base off. Lacking the conserved final phenylalanine or tryptophan, this CDR3 likely reflects a read error. The CDR3 sequence is CASSRLIGGNYGYTL. The DNA of the CDR3 is TGTGCCAGCAGTCGACTTATCGGGGGAAACTATGGCTACACCTTA. This sequence joins TRBV6-2 or TRBV6-3 and TRBJ1-2; perhaps TRBD1 as D (5 bases). Trimming took 5 bases from V and 2 from J, leaving 15 bases between them. The germline V gene encodes CDR1 MNHEY and CDR2 SVGEGT. The CDR3 is 15 residues long.

The chain is built from TRBV5-1 and TRBJ1-1, with 7 bases matching TRBD1. V lost 7 bases to trimming and J lost 1 base; unmatched junction nucleotides: 13. The CDR3 totals 16 residues. Germline lookup yields CDR1 SGHRS and CDR2 YFSETQ. The CDR3 sequence: CASGATSGTANTEAFF. In DNA, the CDR3 is TGCGCCAGCGGCGCCACGAGTGGGACAGCGAACACTGAAGCTTTCTTT.

About this clonotype itself: This may come from a read error, since a much larger clone is one base off. V usage is TRBV6-5 and J usage is TRBJ1-5; D unresolved. Germline loops: CDR1 MNHEY, CDR2 SVGAGI. CDR3 length equals 13 residues. The CDR3 here is CVSSYNKNQPQHF. For the CDR3, the DNA is TGTGTCAGCAGTTACAACAAGAATCAGCCCCAGCATTTT.

Notes on this clonotype: This may stem from a read error, because a much larger clone lies one nucleotide away. Without the conserved terminal phenylalanine or tryptophan, this CDR3 likely stems from a read error. V gene TRBV6-1 combines with J gene TRBJ1-1; the D gene is possibly TRBD1 (5 bases). Per germline, CDR1 MNHNS and CDR2 SASEGT. The CDR3 has 12 residues. V lost 6 bases, J lost 4 bases, and 9 bases lay in between. CDR3 nucleotides: TGTGCCAGCAGGGGACGCATCACTGAAGCTTTCCTT. It codes for CASRGRITEAFL.

This chain links TRBV28 with TRBJ2-7, with TRBD1 matching 8 bases. CDR3 length: 14 residues. CDR1 is MDHEN and CDR2 is SYDVKM in the germline V gene. Germline trimming cut 8 bases from V and 9 bases from J; bases unmatched to any gene: 15. In nucleotides, the CDR3 is TGTGCCAGCTGTTCATGGACAGGGCTGAGAGGGCAGTACTTC. Amino acid sequence: CASCSWTGLRGQYF. Full variable domain (remainder filled in from reference TRBV28 and TRBJ2-7): DVKVTQSSRYLVKRTGEKVFLECVQDMDHENMFWYRQDPGLGLRLIYFSYDVKMKEKGDIPEGYSVSREKKERFSLILESASTNQTSMYLCASCSWTGLRGQYFGPGTRLTVT.